Listed below are T cell receptor beta chains from one sample, sequenced in a study of T cells in Graves' hyperthyroidism and ophthalmopathy. TCRdb passed the multiplex PCR reads through MiXCR, listing each CDR3 protein once. This sample carries 650,000 to 850,000 distinct CDR3 sequences, under 20% of them seen once, and the ten largest clones take roughly 17%. The specimen sequenced was blood. The receptors stem from a woman between 50 and 59 years old with Graves' hyperthyroidism that later progressed to Graves' ophthalmopathy. Both conserved end residues are part of each CDR3. D genes are given only for firm matches. Only part of the rows carry a size: once, few, many, or a class if the clone is expanded.

cdr3_aa cdr3_nt j_call clone_size v_call d_call
CASSFPRDHTGELFF TGTGCCAGCAGTTTCCCCAGGGACCACACCGGGGAGCTGTTTTTT TRBJ2-2 many TRBV12-3/TRBV12-4 .
CASSTRRTGGAGNTIYF TGTGCCAGCAGCACCCGTCGGACAGGGGGCGCCGGAAACACCATATATTTT TRBJ1-3 few TRBV9 TRBD1
CASRQGGDTEAFF TGTGCCAGCAGGCAGGGTGGAGACACTGAAGCTTTCTTT TRBJ1-1 many TRBV2 .
CASTLTGALRDRHF TGTGCCAGCACATTAACAGGGGCCCTCCGGGATCGGCATTTT TRBJ1-5 . TRBV6-2/TRBV6-3 TRBD1
CASSWGQQLNSPLHF TGTGCCAGCAGCTGGGGACAGCAACTTAATTCACCCCTCCACTTT TRBJ1-6 few TRBV5-8 TRBD1
CASSFAPGLAGASSYEQYF TGCGCCAGCAGCTTCGCTCCGGGACTAGCGGGGGCGAGCTCCTACGAGCAGTACTTC TRBJ2-7 many TRBV5-1 TRBD2
CASSLDVRSPLHF TGTGCCAGCAGCTTAGATGTCCGGTCACCCCTCCACTTT TRBJ1-6 many TRBV11-2 .
CAISERGAGDTEAFF TGTGCCATCAGTGAGCGGGGGGCAGGGGACACTGAAGCTTTCTTT TRBJ1-1 . TRBV10-3 .
CASSSGSAGELFF TGTGCCAGCAGCTCAGGGTCGGCCGGGGAGCTGTTTTTT TRBJ2-2 many TRBV9 .
CASSLVAGGYTF TGTGCCAGCAGTTTAGTCGCGGGGGGCTACACCTTC TRBJ1-2 . TRBV12-3/TRBV12-4 .
CASSPPGQGSWAEAFF TGTGCCAGTAGTCCCCCGGGACAGGGTAGCTGGGCTGAAGCTTTCTTT TRBJ1-1 few TRBV19 TRBD1
CASSLTAIGTEAFF TGTGCTAGCAGCTTAACGGCCATCGGGACTGAAGCTTTCTTT TRBJ1-1 . TRBV7-7 .
CASSRFPLYQGGMVNTEAFF TGTGCCAGCAGTAGATTTCCCCTTTACCAGGGGGGCATGGTGAACACTGAAGCTTTCTTT TRBJ1-1 few TRBV6-1 TRBD1
CAISGGQGETKYF TGTGCCATCAGTGGGGGACAGGGAGAGACCAAGTACTTC TRBJ2-5 . TRBV10-3 TRBD1
CASSFGTGEQFF TGTGCCAGCAGTTTCGGCACCGGTGAGCAGTTCTTC TRBJ2-1 . TRBV2 .
CASSPTGGYNQPQHF TGTGCCAGCAGTCCGACAGGGGGGTACAATCAGCCCCAGCATTTT TRBJ1-5 many TRBV6-1 TRBD1
CASSDLPDTQYF TGTGCCAGCAGCGACCTCCCAGATACGCAGTATTTT TRBJ2-3 many TRBV2 .
CSARAREGYGYTF TGCAGTGCTAGAGCTCGAGAAGGGTATGGCTACACCTTC TRBJ1-2 many TRBV20-1 .
CASSFAGAGTGGHGGYTF TGTGCCAGCAGCTTTGCCGGTGCCGGGACAGGGGGTCACGGTGGCTACACCTTC TRBJ1-2 few TRBV7-9 TRBD1
CASLAWEEKLFF TGTGCCAGTCTTGCATGGGAAGAAAAACTGTTTTTT TRBJ1-4 few TRBV2 .
CASSSSFYTQYF TGTGCCAGCAGTAGCTCCTTCTATACGCAGTATTTT TRBJ2-3 . TRBV27 .
CASSDWGQGAQPQHF TGTGCCAGCAGTGATTGGGGACAGGGGGCACAGCCCCAGCATTTT TRBJ1-5 few TRBV2 TRBD1
CASIRTGAYSNQPQHF TGTGCCAGTATTCGGACAGGAGCTTATAGCAATCAGCCCCAGCATTTT TRBJ1-5 few TRBV19 TRBD1
CASSQLQGGGGELFF TGTGCCAGCAGCCAACTCCAGGGAGGAGGCGGGGAGCTGTTTTTT TRBJ2-2 . TRBV14 .
CSVIPPLNTEAFF TGCAGCGTAATCCCCCCCTTGAACACTGAAGCTTTCTTT TRBJ1-1 . TRBV29-1 .
CASSLEGRNEQFF TGTGCCAGCAGCTTAGAAGGGAGAAATGAGCAGTTCTTC TRBJ2-1 many TRBV11-3 .
CASSVDSGDLTDTQYF TGTGCCAGCAGCGTAGATAGCGGGGATCTCACAGATACGCAGTATTTT TRBJ2-3 . TRBV9 TRBD2
CASSPRALRQDTEAFF TGTGCCAGCAGCCCGAGGGCCCTCCGGCAGGACACTGAAGCTTTCTTT TRBJ1-1 many TRBV3-1 .
CASSPGTGENIQYF TGTGCCAGCAGCCCCGGGACAGGGGAAAACATTCAGTACTTC TRBJ2-4 . TRBV7-9 TRBD1
CASSYSFGIGVGTGELFF TGTGCCAGCAGTTACTCGTTTGGGATCGGGGTGGGGACCGGGGAGCTGTTTTTT TRBJ2-2 . TRBV6-5 .
CSPDRGETQYF TGCAGTCCGGACAGGGGAGAGACCCAGTACTTC TRBJ2-5 . TRBV20-1 TRBD1
CAGSLLAGGLETQYF TGTGCTGGCAGCTTACTAGCGGGGGGGCTGGAGACCCAGTACTTC TRBJ2-5 few TRBV7-3 TRBD2
CASSPPGGSGGPGTQYF TGCGCCAGCAGCCCCCCGGGGGGTAGCGGGGGGCCGGGTACGCAGTATTTT TRBJ2-3 . TRBV5-1 TRBD2
CASSNPDTQYF TGTGCCAGTTCGAATCCAGATACGCAGTATTTT TRBJ2-3 few TRBV12-3/TRBV12-4 .
CASSLRRGHTDGYTF TGCGCCAGCAGCTTGCGAAGGGGGCACACGGATGGCTACACCTTC TRBJ1-2 many TRBV5-1 TRBD1
CASNGRRNTGELFF TGTGCCAGCAACGGACGGAGAAACACCGGGGAGCTGTTTTTT TRBJ2-2 few TRBV6-2/TRBV6-3 .
CASSLTGGAGEELFF TGTGCCAGCAGCTTAACCGGTGGGGCGGGGGAAGAACTGTTTTTT TRBJ1-4 . TRBV7-3 .
CASSFRGTSVETQYF TGTGCCAGCAGCTTCCGGGGGACTAGCGTCGAGACCCAGTACTTC TRBJ2-5 . TRBV5-6 TRBD2
CASGQDLEPYNEQFF TGTGCCAGCGGCCAAGATCTCGAACCGTACAATGAGCAGTTCTTC TRBJ2-1 . TRBV3-1 .
CSASQIQGSNQPQHF TGCAGTGCTAGCCAAATACAGGGTAGCAATCAGCCCCAGCATTTT TRBJ1-5 few TRBV20-1 .
CASRSSSGGATGELFF TGTGCCAGCAGAAGCTCTAGCGGGGGGGCGACCGGGGAGCTGTTTTTT TRBJ2-2 . TRBV7-2 TRBD2
CAWSRASMYGYTF TGTGCCTGGAGCAGGGCCAGCATGTATGGCTACACCTTC TRBJ1-2 many TRBV30 .
CASSLGVGSGELFF TGTGCCAGCAGCTTAGGGGTAGGGTCCGGGGAGCTGTTTTTT TRBJ2-2 . TRBV7-6 .
CASSQLPGFQETQYF TGTGCCAGCAGCCAACTCCCGGGGTTCCAAGAGACCCAGTACTTC TRBJ2-5 . TRBV7-9 .
CATSNRDRGSGANVLTF TGTGCCACCAGCAACCGGGACAGGGGATCTGGGGCCAACGTCCTGACTTTC TRBJ2-6 . TRBV24-1 TRBD1
CAWSPQGTNYGYTF TGTGCCTGGAGTCCTCAGGGAACTAACTATGGCTACACCTTC TRBJ1-2 many TRBV30 .
CASMLGVSQETQYF TGCGCCAGCATGTTGGGGGTCAGCCAAGAGACCCAGTACTTC TRBJ2-5 once TRBV5-1 .
CSVGQGAKETQYF TGCAGCGTTGGGCAGGGGGCGAAAGAGACCCAGTACTTC TRBJ2-5 many TRBV29-1 TRBD1